What follows is one T cell receptor beta chain and its context. Its antigen remains unknown. Exclusion followed for patients with uncontrolled infection, other autoimmune disease, pregnancy or lactation. Clinical symptoms, serum thyroxine and TRAb, thyroid ultrasound and orbital computed tomography together formed the diagnostic basis. Trimming took 5 bases from V and 1 from J; bases not matched to a gene: 4. Germline CDR1 reads SGHTA; CDR2 reads FQGNSA. The CDR3 is 16 residues long. Authors of the study amplified TCR beta CDR3 regions from RNA transcripts. Researchers ran a first-round RT-PCR on the TCR CDR3 using the HTBI primer set. TCRdb reprocessed the multiplex PCR reads via MiXCR and lists one record per CDR3 protein. Among about 260,000 distinct CDR3 sequences, roughly 15% were seen once, and the ten largest hold under 35%. These data originate in a study of T cells in Graves' hyperthyroidism and ophthalmopathy. Study-level background: Before any treatment, at initial diagnosis, peripheral blood was collected. Study results and limitations: Median prediction lead before ophthalmopathy onset was 6.5 to 7 months with the model.

Sequencing was carried out using blood. The genes are TRBV7-2 and TRBJ2-3; TRBD2 matches 12 bases. The TCR comes from a woman under 30 with Graves' ophthalmopathy. The CDR3 protein is CASSRLAGARTDTQYF. CDR3 DNA: TGTGCCAGCAGCCGACTAGCGGGAGCCCGCACAGATACGCAGTATTTT.